This T cell receptor beta chain is drawn from a study of OX40 agonist ivuxolimab in advanced cancers. For the study at large: Patients enrolled in dose escalation were diagnosed with hepatocellular carcinoma, melanoma, renal cell or head and neck cancer. At just under 85% male, the cohort had a mean age of about 55 years, ranging from about 20 to 79. In three patients, partial responses were observed, one with hepatocellular carcinoma and two with cutaneous melanoma.

Study-level results: Normalized T-cell clonal expansion was also low in some nonresponders.

CDR1 and CDR2 from the germline V gene are LNHDA and SQIVND (reference sequence). The V segment lost 8 bases and the J segment 12 bases; nucleotides outside the gene matches: 4. There are 14 residues in the CDR3. The assay was immunoSEQ multiplex PCR, and TCRdb's table has in-frame clones only and misses some. The sample lists approximately 110,000 clones; about nine tenths were seen once. Of note for this clone: Its antigen is unknown.

The sequence was collected from an adult with an advanced solid tumor such as melanoma, head and neck, liver or kidney cancer. The chain links TRBV19 to TRBJ2-6; 16 bases are a match to TRBD2. The sequencing here drew on CD4+ or CD8+ T cells sorted from blood, taken in a trial of the OX40 agonist ivuxolimab. As DNA, the CDR3 is TGTGCCAGTCGGGGACTAGCGGGAGGGGCCGTCCTGACTTTC. It yields the protein CASRGLAGGAVLTF.